This T cell receptor (beta chain) comes out of a study of T cell responses to AZD1222 COVID-19 vaccine. Study-wide results and limits: CD4 TCRs covered the whole spike, strongest at regions 160-218 and 743-854. Nearly half of spike-specific TCRs reportedly target unmutated variant regions.

The repertoire was sequenced with immunoSEQ multiplex PCR; TCRdb's copy has only in-frame clones and lacks some. The data contain 70,000 to 85,000 clones, roughly 90% of them seen just once; the ten biggest clones take up about 2.5%. About this clone: Its antigen is as yet unknown.

The receptor's source is an adult in good health. The source material was peripheral blood, sampled on day 0 of AZD1222 vaccination.

The CDR3 DNA is TGTGCCAGCAGCCCCCGGGGGAGGTTAGGTAGTGAAGCTTTCTTT. This codes for CASSPRGRLGSEAFF. The chain links TRBV11-2 to TRBJ1-1, with D possibly TRBD1 on 5 matching bases. The CDR3 contains 15 residues. Germline V gene lookup returns CDR1 SGHAT and CDR2 FQNNGV. V shed 5 bases and J shed 7 bases, with 20 bases lying between them.